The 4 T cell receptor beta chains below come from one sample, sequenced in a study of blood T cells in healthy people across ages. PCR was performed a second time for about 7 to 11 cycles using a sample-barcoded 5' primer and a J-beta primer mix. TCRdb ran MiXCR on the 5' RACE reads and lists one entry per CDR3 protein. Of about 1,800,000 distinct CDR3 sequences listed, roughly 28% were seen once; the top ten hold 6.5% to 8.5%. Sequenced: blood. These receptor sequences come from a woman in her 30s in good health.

The CDR3 DNA is TGTGCCAGCAGTTTAGGGCCTCAGGGTGGCTACACCTTC. It yields the protein CASSLGPQGGYTF. The gene calls are TRBV12-3 or TRBV12-4 and TRBJ1-2; possible D gene TRBD1, 5 bases. The V gene lost 1 base and the J gene lost 7 bases, with 10 bases spanning the gap. The CDR3 is 13 amino acids.

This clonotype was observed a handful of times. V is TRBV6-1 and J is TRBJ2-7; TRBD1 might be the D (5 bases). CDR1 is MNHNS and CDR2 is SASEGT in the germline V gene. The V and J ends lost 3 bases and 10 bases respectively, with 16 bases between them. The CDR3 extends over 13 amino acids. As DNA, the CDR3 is TGTGCCAGCAGTGAGGGTCGACAGCCTTCCCAGTACTTC. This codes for CASSEGRQPSQYF.

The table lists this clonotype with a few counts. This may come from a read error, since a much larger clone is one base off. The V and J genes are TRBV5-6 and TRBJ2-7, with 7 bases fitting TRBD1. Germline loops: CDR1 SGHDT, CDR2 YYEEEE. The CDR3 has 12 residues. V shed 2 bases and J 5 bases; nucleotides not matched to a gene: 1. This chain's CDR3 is CASSFDRDEQYF. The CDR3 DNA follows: TGTGCCAGCAGCTTCGACAGGGACGAGCAGTACTTC.

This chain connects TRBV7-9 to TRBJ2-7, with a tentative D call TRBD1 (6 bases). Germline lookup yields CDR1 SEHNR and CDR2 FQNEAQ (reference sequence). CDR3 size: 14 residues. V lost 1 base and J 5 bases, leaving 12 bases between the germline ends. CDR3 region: CASSLDRGSHEQYF. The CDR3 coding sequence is TGTGCCAGCAGCTTAGATAGGGGGAGCCACGAGCAGTACTTC.